These 5 T cell receptor beta chains share one sample of origin, sequenced in a study of STAT3 mutations in large granular lymphocyte leukemia. Clones were read by immunoSEQ multiplex PCR, and TCRdb kept only the in-frame ones, dropping some. This repertoire shows around 29,000 clones, approximately 83% found once; its top ten account for over 9.5%. These receptors are not linked to any known antigen. Study-wide results and limits: At least one immunodominant TCR beta clonotype appeared in every T-cell large granular lymphocyte leukemia patient.

The sequencing input was peripheral blood mononuclear cells. These receptors originate from a man aged 55 to 70 with T-cell large granular lymphocyte leukemia. Some clones in this sample may be carry-over from other donors' samples.

The chain combines TRBV18 with TRBJ1-2, with D possibly being TRBD1 (5 bases). Between the trimmed V and J ends, which lost 0 bases and 3 bases, there was a span of 17 bases. Germline V CDR1 and CDR2: KGHSH, LQKENI. The CDR3 sequence is 17 residues long. CDR3 region: CASSPPKGSQGDYGYTF. The CDR3 coding sequence is TGTGCCAGCTCACCACCGAAAGGATCTCAGGGTGACTATGGCTACACCTTC.

V gene TRBV5-1 combines with J gene TRBJ2-2; the match to TRBD2 covers 8 bases. V shed 0 bases, J shed 1 base, and the junction held 5 bases outside the gene matches. CDR1 SGHRS and CDR2 YFSETQ come from the germline V gene. The CDR3 extends over 17 amino acids. In DNA, the CDR3 is TGCGCCAGCAGCTTGGGGTCTAGCGGGCAGAACACCGGGGAGCTGTTTTTT. It is translated as CASSLGSSGQNTGELFF.

The rearrangement uses TRBV4-1 and TRBJ1-5, with D possibly matching TRBD1 (6 bases). In germline, CDR1 is MGHRA, CDR2 YSYEKL. V was shortened by 2 bases and J by 3 bases, with 11 bases between the two germline ends. This CDR3 has 15 amino acids. CDR3 region: CASSQTGQFNQPQHF. The DNA for the CDR3 is TGCGCCAGCAGCCAAACCGGACAGTTCAATCAGCCCCAGCATTTT.

This chain joins TRBV30 and TRBJ1-5; 7 nucleotides line up with TRBD1. V trimming: 0 bases; J trimming: 4 bases; junction bases outside the gene matches: 3. Germline CDR1 reads GTSNPN; CDR2 reads SVGIG (reference sequence). There are 14 residues in the CDR3. This CDR3 is CAWSVGQVNQPQHF. In DNA form, the CDR3 reads TGTGCCTGGAGTGTAGGACAGGTGAATCAGCCCCAGCATTTT.

The chain recombines TRBV7-2 with TRBJ1-4; weak D call: TRBD1 (6 bases). Looked up from germline, CDR1 is SGHTA and CDR2 is FQGNSA. The CDR3 extends over 14 amino acids. Trimming stripped 2 bases from V and 4 bases from J, with 8 bases between. The CDR3 loop reads CASSLRGYNEKLFF. Here the CDR3 DNA reads TGTGCCAGCAGCTTAAGGGGGTATAATGAAAAACTGTTTTTT. Supplemented by reference TRBV7-2 and TRBJ1-4, the full variable domain reads GAGVSQSPSNKVTEKGKDVELRCDPISGHTALYWYRQSLGQGLEFLIYFQGNSAPDKSGLPSDRFSAERTGGSVSTLTIQRTQQEDSAVYLCASSLRGYNEKLFFGSGTQLSVL.